This note documents a single TCR beta chain sequence. This receptor's antigen is unknown. No quality values exist for individual bases; no much larger clone is one base distant. The label giving this sample's treatment or condition can be read as: live attenuated yellow fever vaccine strain. A standard Ficoll-Paque protocol was used to isolate PBMCs from peripheral blood. Dynabeads CD4 and CD8 positive selection kits were used to isolate CD4 and CD8 T-cell fractions. TriZol was used to extract RNA from bulk PBMCs, CD4 and CD8 fractions, and dextramer-positive and dextramer-negative fractions. The sequencer was an Illumina NovaSeq 6000. TCR cDNA was made using 5'RACE template switching, a step that added a universal primer site and unique molecular identifiers. Priming for cDNA synthesis came from both the TCR alpha and TCR beta constant segments. Two PCR steps were used to amplify libraries, with sample barcodes and sequencing adapters being added in the second step. Sequencing of the libraries was done on either Illumina HiSeq 2500 (2x100 bp) or NovaSeq (2x150 bp). Per the original workflow: Demultiplexing of reads and collapsing into UMI consensus sequences were performed with MIGEC, and V(D)J alignment was carried out with MiXCR. Vaccine-responding clonotypes were defined with edgeR using replicate PBMC samples, requiring FDR below 0.01 and a log2 fold change above 5 up to day 15. Each bulk clonotype was labeled CD4 or CD8 based on which sequenced repertoire, CD4 or CD8, contained the clonotype at higher abundance. The public sequencing data were trimmed at Q25 with fastp and processed into clonotypes with MiXCR by TCRdb, which kept only in-frame beta chains. Identical CDR3 protein sequences are pooled into one entry, listed with their most common genes and DNA. It is TCRdb's table, rather than the study itself, that gives the V and J calls and clone size. This sample lists 300,000 to 400,000 distinct CDR3 sequences; around 11% were detected once. The ten biggest clones cover about 3.3% of the sample.

The CDR3, from cysteine to phenylalanine, totals 11 residues. Just the 33-base CDR3 DNA is kept, in frame starting at base 1. Cut back by 3 bases and 7 bases, the V and J ends lie 6 bases apart. The germline V gene gives CDR1 as MNHNS and CDR2 as SASEGT. The sample is drawn from a study of T cells after yellow fever vaccination (dated by TCRdb to between 2018 and 2020). For the wider study: The SMART-Seq v4 Ultra Low Input RNA kit was used to prepare libraries from fractions with low cell numbers. Two healthy male donors, one aged 18 to 30 and one aged 30 to 39 years, were included in the cohort. Bulk PBMC replicates and cell subsets were isolated from blood drawn at multiple timepoints before and after both primary and secondary immunization. To follow T-cell clones before and after primary and booster YFV17D yellow fever vaccination, bulk TCR alpha and beta repertoires were sequenced over time.

Summary of the overall study and its limitations: FACS-sorted repertoires could contain abundant contaminating clonotypes from the bulk population, so computational filtering was required. Because only two donors were included in the study, the extent to which the findings can be generalized is limited. After the booster, most clones that had expanded after primary vaccination were detected again (approximately 95% of CD4 and over 75% of CD8), suggesting broad maintenance of memory. Compared with the primary T-cell response, the secondary T-cell response was weaker but faster, peaking on day 5 rather than day 15. A small fraction of clonotypes appeared in both the CD4 and CD8 compartments, likely as a result of convergent recombination.

The TCR originated in a man between 18 and 35 years old who received the YFV17D yellow fever vaccine. The source was CD4+ T cells sorted from PBMCs, collected 45 days after the yellow fever booster vaccination. In this chain, TRBV6-1 is recombined with TRBJ1-1, with the identity of the D gene unclear. The CDR3: CASSDFGEAFF. In nucleotide form, the sequence is TGTGCCAGCAGTGATTTCGGTGAAGCTTTCTTT.